This is a list of T cell receptor beta chains from one sample in a study of shared clonotypes between healthy human individuals. TCRdb keeps only in-frame clones here, not all; method: immunoSEQ multiplex PCR. The sample carries roughly 2 million clones, approximately 96% recorded once. Sequenced input: naive CD4+ T cells sorted from blood. Receptor source: a man younger than 35 in good health. The CDR3 runs from the conserved cysteine through the conserved F or W.

J: TRBJ1-5
V: TRBV28
CDR3: CASSQGGGNQPQHF

J: TRBJ1-3
V: TRBV19
CDR3: CASSRTSLLSSGNTIYF

J: TRBJ1-1
V: TRBV18
CDR3: CASSKERAGWGNAEAFF

J: TRBJ1-5
V: TRBV6-5
CDR3: CASSYSSGGNQPQHF

J: TRBJ1-4
V: TRBV5-1
CDR3: CASSLVPVATNEKLFF

J: TRBJ2-3
V: TRBV10-3
CDR3: CAIRRESGTDTQYF

J: TRBJ1-2
V: TRBV30
CDR3: CACFTGSRIWYGYTF

J: TRBJ2-7
V: TRBV11-2
CDR3: CASSSDSYEQYF

J: TRBJ1-1
V: TRBV6-5
CDR3: CASTLRGLGTEAFF

J: TRBJ1-4
V: TRBV27
CDR3: CASSAAGEKLFF

J: TRBJ1-5
V: TRBV12-2
CDR3: CASRLAVGQPQHF

J: TRBJ1-6
V: TRBV6-5
CDR3: CASRPQGPYNSPLHF

J: TRBJ1-4
V: TRBV5-1
CDR3: CASSGGQGVRREKLFF

J: TRBJ2-7
V: TRBV6-6
CDR3: CASSYPGQGTYEQYF

J: TRBJ1-2
V: TRBV5-8
CDR3: CASSLDSYGYTF

J: TRBJ1-5
V: TRBV19
CDR3: CASGGTGYQPQHF

J: TRBJ1-4
V: TRBV7-8
CDR3: CASSPRSGATNEKLFF

J: TRBJ1-3
V: TRBV4-3
CDR3: CASSLTGTGVNTIYF

J: TRBJ2-7
V: TRBV5-1
CDR3: CASSLLTGANYEQYF

J: TRBJ2-7
V: TRBV7-6
CDR3: CASSLSTGNYEQYF

J: TRBJ1-6
V: TRBV9
CDR3: CASSVWSGLNSPLHF

J: TRBJ1-1
V: TRBV7-2
CDR3: CASSLAAGVNTEAFF

J: TRBJ2-7
V: TRBV6-1
CDR3: CASSEGGQIYEQYF

J: TRBJ1-2
V: TRBV19
CDR3: CASSTRQGLTF

J: TRBJ1-1
V: TRBV2
CDR3: CASNPDLSEAFF

J: TRBJ2-7
V: TRBV5-1
CDR3: CASSLISMGQGGDEQYF

J: TRBJ2-7
V: TRBV10-3
CDR3: CAITASAPSYEQYF

J: TRBJ1-5
V: TRBV2
CDR3: CASSDNPETQPQHF

J: TRBJ1-2
V: TRBV2
CDR3: CASSEALRAAGYTF

J: TRBJ2-7
V: TRBV5-1
CDR3: CASSPGRSSYEQYF

J: TRBJ1-1
V: TRBV11-2
CDR3: CASSLDPGGDTEAFF

J: TRBJ2-1
V: TRBV18
CDR3: CASSPVRGAQYNEQFF

J: TRBJ2-7
V: TRBV11-2
CDR3: CASSLDYEQYF

J: TRBJ2-2
V: TRBV4-1
CDR3: CASSGPSGRSENTGELFF

J: TRBJ2-2
V: TRBV11-2
CDR3: CASSLGTSINTGELFF

J: TRBJ1-2
V: TRBV6-5
CDR3: CASSTGGNYGYTF

J: TRBJ2-3
V: TRBV6-5
CDR3: CASAAGYPDTQYF

J: TRBJ1-1
V: TRBV29-1
CDR3: CSGGLGNTEAFF

J: TRBJ1-1
V: TRBV18
CDR3: CASSPLDRMNTEAFF

J: TRBJ2-1
V: TRBV12-5
CDR3: CASGLSPGLAHYNEQFF

J: TRBJ1-1
V: TRBV30
CDR3: CAWEMGQINTEAFF

J: TRBJ2-5
V: TRBV6-6
CDR3: CASSYSLQSQETQYF

J: TRBJ2-3
V: TRBV19
CDR3: CASESGRATDTQYF

J: TRBJ2-7
V: TRBV6-5
CDR3: CASSYSGQGYEQYF

J: TRBJ2-7
V: TRBV28
CDR3: CASSLPPGEDSDEQYF

J: TRBJ2-3
V: TRBV5-4
CDR3: CASSLWTSGGADTQYF

J: TRBJ2-7
V: TRBV18
CDR3: CASSPGTGSSYEQYF

J: TRBJ2-3
V: TRBV19
CDR3: CASSSPLAGAADTQYF

J: TRBJ2-3
V: TRBV5-1
CDR3: CASSSTSGASTDTQYF

J: TRBJ2-5
V: TRBV4-1
CDR3: CASSQYQDRFGETQYF

J: TRBJ1-1
V: TRBV6-1
CDR3: CASSDSRGTEAFF

J: TRBJ2-7
V: TRBV6-1
CDR3: CASSEATLAGSYEQYF

J: TRBJ2-7
V: TRBV9
CDR3: CASSVAWGYEQYF

J: TRBJ2-4
V: TRBV4-3
CDR3: CASSQTKGAKNIQYF

J: TRBJ2-1
V: TRBV6-1
CDR3: CASRSPGQNYNEQFF

J: TRBJ2-7
V: TRBV4-3
CDR3: CASSQDLALAGGGEQYF

J: TRBJ2-3
V: TRBV10-2
CDR3: CASRGQADTQYF

J: TRBJ1-2
V: TRBV21-1
CDR3: CASSKDSGFYGYTF

J: TRBJ2-5
V: TRBV4-1
CDR3: CASSQDGLKETQYF

J: TRBJ1-1
V: TRBV18
CDR3: CASSPSTGVGTEAFF